The rows below give T cell receptor beta chains drawn from one sample of a study of blood T cell repertoires in COVID-19. Clones were read by immunoSEQ multiplex PCR, and TCRdb kept only the in-frame ones, dropping some. The sample includes under 200,000 clones, more than 75% of them seen just once. The sample consisted of peripheral blood. These receptor sequences come from a woman of 80 years or more with acute or convalescent COVID-19. The CDR3 runs from the conserved cysteine through the conserved F or W. A D gene is named only where the DNA matches it firmly. Where a row states a size, it is once, few, many or the class of an expanded clone; other rows omit it.

CASSLMGTSGTGELFF TGTGCCAGCAGCTTAATGGGGACTAGCGGGACCGGGGAGCTGTTTTTT TRBJ2-2 once TRBV7-3 TRBD2
CASSLYRRATEAFF TGTGCCAGCAGTTTATATCGCAGGGCCACTGAAGCTTTCTTT TRBJ1-1 NA TRBV27 NA
CASSRDRDRAEAFF TGTGCCAGCAGTCGAGACCGGGACAGAGCCGAAGCTTTCTTT TRBJ1-1 NA TRBV6-5 TRBD1
CASSQEVSRPRVSNEQFF TGCGCCAGCAGCCAAGAGGTGTCCCGCCCCAGGGTGAGCAATGAGCAGTTCTTC TRBJ2-1 NA TRBV4-3 NA
CASSKTQITDTQYF TGTGCCAGCAGCAAGACACAAATCACAGATACGCAGTATTTT TRBJ2-3 few TRBV7-2 NA
CASSFGTSGLTDTQYF TGTGCCAGCAGCTTCGGGACTAGCGGCCTCACAGATACGCAGTATTTT TRBJ2-3 NA TRBV9 TRBD2
CASSSPGTGNEKLFF TGTGCCAGCAGCTCCCCGGGGACAGGGAATGAAAAACTGTTTTTT TRBJ1-4 NA TRBV11-2 TRBD1
CASSLQGAYTDTQYF TGTGCCAGCAGCCTCCAGGGGGCCTACACAGATACGCAGTATTTT TRBJ2-3 NA TRBV27 TRBD1
CATSGQTSTDTQYF TGTGCCACCAGTGGCCAGACTAGCACAGATACGCAGTATTTT TRBJ2-3 NA TRBV24-1 NA
CASSQTGTSLLNTQYF TGTGCCAGCAGCCAAACCGGGACTAGCCTTTTAAATACGCAGTATTTT TRBJ2-3 few TRBV3-1/TRBV3-2 TRBD2
CASSLASEQYEQYF TGTGCCAGCTCACTCGCGAGTGAACAGTACGAGCAGTACTTC TRBJ2-7 NA TRBV18 NA
CSASYPFGHSTGELFF TGCAGTGCTAGTTATCCCTTTGGACACTCAACCGGGGAGCTGTTTTTT TRBJ2-2 NA TRBV20-1 NA
CASSLAQAGGVDTQYF TGTGCCAGCAGCTTAGCGCAAGCGGGAGGGGTAGATACGCAGTATTTT TRBJ2-3 NA TRBV7-2 TRBD2
CASRGGTPHTEAFF TGTGCCAGCAGAGGCGGAACCCCACACACTGAAGCTTTCTTT TRBJ1-1 NA TRBV25-1 NA
CASSLGVSGDNTGELFF TGTGCCAGCAGCTTGGGGGTTAGCGGGGATAACACCGGGGAGCTGTTTTTT TRBJ2-2 NA TRBV5-4 TRBD2
CASRPSGVVGTEAFF TGCGCCAGCAGACCGTCAGGGGTTGTGGGCACTGAAGCTTTCTTT TRBJ1-1 few TRBV4-3 NA
CSANPDRAAFF TGCAGTGCCAACCCGGACAGGGCAGCTTTCTTT TRBJ1-1 NA TRBV20-1 TRBD1
CASSLGQGPYNEQFF TGCGCCAGCAGCCTCGGACAGGGACCCTACAATGAGCAGTTCTTC TRBJ2-1 NA TRBV5-1 TRBD1
CATSDLGGAHEGIHPLHF TGTGCCACCAGTGACTTAGGGGGGGCCCATGAGGGAATTCACCCCCTCCACTTT TRBJ1-6 NA TRBV24-1 NA
CASSQASGEDTQYF TGTGCCAGCAGCCAAGCTAGCGGAGAAGATACGCAGTATTTT TRBJ2-3 NA TRBV3-1/TRBV3-2 TRBD2
CASSLGRDRGSF TGTGCCAGCAGTTTGGGTCGGGACAGGGGTAGTTTT TRBJ2-3 NA TRBV12-3/TRBV12-4 TRBD1
CASSPKETQYF TGTGCCAGCTCACCCAAAGAGACCCAGTACTTC TRBJ2-5 once TRBV18 NA
CASNGGLAGIGQYF TGTGCCAGCAACGGGGGACTAGCGGGAATCGGGCAGTACTTC TRBJ2-7 NA TRBV5-6 TRBD2
CASSGPLDMNTEAFF TGTGCCAGCAGCGGCCCCTTAGACATGAACACTGAAGCTTTCTTT TRBJ1-1 NA TRBV7-2 NA
CASSLALAFTYEQYF TGTGCCAGCAGCTTAGCGCTTGCGTTCACCTACGAGCAGTACTTC TRBJ2-7 NA TRBV7-8 NA
CASSAGTSPFEQYF TGTGCCAGTAGTGCCGGGACTAGCCCCTTCGAGCAGTACTTC TRBJ2-7 NA TRBV19 TRBD2
CASSFSQTLSGYTF TGTGCCAGCAGTTTTTCTCAGACACTCTCGGGCTACACCTTC TRBJ1-2 NA TRBV27 NA
CASSLGAGPKNIQYF TGCGCCAGCAGCTTGGGTGCAGGGCCCAAAAACATTCAGTACTTC TRBJ2-4 few TRBV5-1 NA
CASSLSGEKGYF TGCGCCAGCAGCTTATCAGGGGAAAAAGGGTACTTC TRBJ2-4 NA TRBV5-1 NA
CASSAQGAGELFF TGTGCCAGCAGTGCACAGGGGGCCGGGGAGCTGTTTTTT TRBJ2-2 NA TRBV2 TRBD1
CASSLALNRINNYGYTF TGTGCCAGCAGCTTAGCCCTTAACAGGATTAATAACTATGGCTACACCTTC TRBJ1-2 NA TRBV7-9 NA
CASSLRVTGELFF TGTGCCAGCAGCCTCAGGGTTACCGGGGAGCTGTTTTTT TRBJ2-2 few TRBV7-9 NA
CAISQGDEAFF TGTGCCATCAGCCAGGGCGATGAAGCTTTCTTT TRBJ1-1 NA TRBV10-3 NA
CASSLSAGFPQPQHF TGTGCCAGCAGCTTAAGTGCAGGGTTCCCTCAGCCCCAGCATTTT TRBJ1-5 NA TRBV7-8 NA
CASSKGLATYEQYF TGTGCCAGCAGTAAAGGGCTAGCTACCTACGAGCAGTACTTC TRBJ2-7 few TRBV28 NA
CASSQPGFGNTIYF TGTGCCAGCAGCCAACCGGGGTTTGGAAACACCATATATTTT TRBJ1-3 NA TRBV7-8 NA
CASSLWGTSGAGEQYF TGTGCCAGCAGCTTATGGGGGACTAGCGGGGCTGGCGAGCAGTACTTC TRBJ2-7 NA TRBV7-3 TRBD2
CATRSGSSTDTQYF TGTGCCACCAGGAGCGGGTCTAGCACAGATACGCAGTATTTT TRBJ2-3 NA TRBV10-3 NA
CASSEFTSGGTQYF TGTGCCAGCAGTGAATTCACGTCAGGCGGGACGCAGTATTTT TRBJ2-3 NA TRBV2 NA
CAISGQGQGDGYTF TGTGCCATTTCGGGACAGGGGCAGGGGGATGGCTACACCTTC TRBJ1-2 NA TRBV10-3 TRBD1
CASSQVILANNEQFF TGTGCCAGCAGCCAAGTAATACTAGCTAACAATGAGCAGTTCTTC TRBJ2-1 NA TRBV3-1/TRBV3-2 NA
CASRGVGHEQFF TGTGCCAGCAGGGGAGTTGGTCATGAGCAGTTCTTC TRBJ2-1 NA TRBV6-5 NA
CASRLGLASDTQYF TGTGCCAGCAGATTAGGACTAGCCTCAGATACGCAGTATTTT TRBJ2-3 few TRBV28 TRBD2
CASSSADKVNEQFF TGTGCCAGCAGCTCAGCGGACAAGGTCAATGAGCAGTTCTTC TRBJ2-1 NA TRBV7-2 NA
CASSYLSGIGTGELFF TGTGCCAGCAGCTACCTGAGCGGGATTGGCACCGGGGAGCTGTTTTTT TRBJ2-2 few TRBV7-9 TRBD2
CASSLAGRGTEAFF TGTGCCAGCAGCTTGGCAGGACGAGGGACTGAAGCTTTCTTT TRBJ1-1 NA TRBV5-4 NA
CASRTRALNTEAFF TGTGCCAGCAGAACCAGGGCCCTGAACACTGAAGCTTTCTTT TRBJ1-1 NA TRBV7-2 NA
CASSQRLAGGTGELFF TGTGCCAGCAGCCAACGACTAGCGGGAGGGACCGGGGAGCTGTTTTTT TRBJ2-2 NA TRBV3-1/TRBV3-2 TRBD2
CASSYPGLAGDEQFF TGTGCCAGCAGTTATCCGGGACTAGCGGGAGATGAGCAGTTCTTC TRBJ2-1 NA TRBV6-6 TRBD2
CASRRTANYGYTF TGTGCCAGTAGGAGGACAGCTAACTATGGCTACACCTTC TRBJ1-2 NA TRBV19 NA
CASSLAVAGTPDTQYF TGTGCCAGCAGCTTAGCAGTAGCGGGAACCCCAGATACGCAGTATTTT TRBJ2-3 NA TRBV7-9 TRBD2
CSVARGGIGYTF TGCAGCGTGGCTCGAGGGGGCATTGGCTACACCTTC TRBJ1-2 NA TRBV29-1 TRBD1
CASSQGGQGGEKLFF TGTGCCAGCAGCCAAGGGGGACAGGGTGGTGAAAAACTGTTTTTT TRBJ1-4 NA TRBV28 TRBD1
CAISERTSGSLTNTGELFF TGTGCCATCAGTGAGCGAACTAGCGGGAGTCTGACGAACACCGGGGAGCTGTTTTTT TRBJ2-2 NA TRBV10-3 TRBD2
CASSLKGGPGLAEAFF TGCGCCAGCAGCTTGAAAGGGGGTCCTGGCTTGGCTGAAGCTTTCTTT TRBJ1-1 NA TRBV5-1 NA